What follows are 15 T cell receptor beta chains derived from one specimen sequenced in a study of cytomegalovirus exposure and HLA in healthy donors. Primers: 60 Vbeta forward and 13 Jbeta reverse. Only in-frame clones appear in the TCRdb table, and some are missing; sequencing was by immunoSEQ multiplex PCR. This sample carries about 140,000 clones, 76% of them seen once, and the ten largest clones take about 3%. Material: PBMCs. The receptors derive from a male donor in good health and CMV-seronegative.

This clone was picked up a small number of times. One end of the junction fails to match germline, which may point to a read error. This chain uses TRBV7-9 with TRBJ2-7, with unresolved D. This CDR3 is built from 13 residues. The germline V gene encodes CDR1 SEHNR and CDR2 FQNEAQ (reference sequence). The CDR3 DNA sequence: TGTTCCAGCAGCTCCCCTCGGTCCTACGAGCAGTACTTC. As protein: CSSSSPRSYEQYF.

The chain links TRBV27 to TRBJ1-2, with 9 nucleotides matching TRBD1. The germline V gene has CDR1 MNHEY and CDR2 SMNVEV (reference sequence). The V segment lost 4 bases and the J segment 0 bases; nucleotides outside the gene matches: 6. The CDR3 is made up of 16 amino acids. The CDR3 DNA reads as TGTGCCAGCAGTTCCAACAGGGGGCTTTCTAACTATGGCTACACCTTC. This sequence encodes CASSSNRGLSNYGYTF.

The chain couples TRBV10-3 to TRBJ2-3, with TRBD2 matching 10 bases. The germline V gene encodes CDR1 ENHRY and CDR2 SYGVKD. This CDR3 has 14 amino acids. V shed 6 bases, J shed 5 bases, and the junction held 5 bases outside the gene matches. In DNA, the CDR3 is TGTGCCATCAGCCTAGCGGGGGAACGAGATACGCAGTATTTT. Protein product: CAISLAGERDTQYF.

This CDR3 is CASRIGQGYAGNEKLFF. For the CDR3, the DNA is TGTGCCAGCAGAATTGGACAGGGCTATGCGGGTAATGAAAAACTGTTTTTT. V usage is TRBV9 and J usage is TRBJ1-4; 8 bases align to TRBD1. This CDR3 contains 17 residues. Germline V gene data show CDR1 as SGDLS and CDR2 as YYNGEE. V trimming: 5 bases; J trimming: 4 bases; junction bases outside the gene matches: 13.

On this clone: This specimen includes other DNA sequences encoding the same CDR3. The rearrangement links TRBV28 to TRBJ2-2; no clear D. Germline CDR1 and CDR2: MDHEN and SYDVKM. V gave up 4 bases and J gave up 5 bases, with 2 bases separating them. The CDR3 totals 11 residues. The CDR3 DNA follows: TGTGCCAGCAGTTCAACCGGGGAGCTGTTTTTT. It specifies CASSSTGELFF.

V is TRBV27 and J is TRBJ1-2; 9 positions match TRBD1. CDR3 length: 14 amino acids. With V trimmed by 6 bases and J by 5 bases, 7 bases remained unmatched. CDR1 is MNHEY and CDR2 is SMNVEV in the germline V gene (reference sequence). The CDR3 DNA sequence: TGTGCCAGCAGAACAGGGGGCGCCTGGTATGGCTACACCTTC. It encodes CASRTGGAWYGYTF.

The chain is built from TRBV28 and TRBJ2-5, with D maybe TRBD1 (6 bases). Near its end, the DNA agrees better with TRBJ2-7, so the J call may be wrong. The CDR3 is 13 residues long. Germline V gives CDR1 MDHEN, CDR2 SYDVKM. The CDR3 sequence is CASSSAGDYEQYF. CDR3 coding DNA: TGTGCCAGCAGTTCAGCAGGGGATTACGAGCAGTACTTC.

The CDR3 spells CARSLLEGAGGPDTQYF. CDR3 in DNA: TGTGCCAGAAGCTTGCTAGAGGGGGCGGGGGGGCCAGATACGCAGTATTTT. V is TRBV5-3 and J is TRBJ2-3, with 9 bases lining up with TRBD2. TRBV5-3 is treated as an ORF (open reading frame) with a function not yet certain. The ends lost 1 base at V and 4 bases at J; junction bases unmatched: 10. The length of the CDR3 is 17 residues.

The table lists this clone with a few counts. V and J are TRBV7-2 and TRBJ2-7; 8 positions match TRBD2. Germline lookup yields CDR1 SGHTA and CDR2 FQGNSA. The CDR3 consists of 13 residues. V lost 5 bases, J lost 7 bases, and 7 bases stayed unmatched. The CDR3 nucleotides read TGTGCCAGCAGCCACCGGGGGGGGCTGGAGCAGTACTTC. Translated, it gives CASSHRGGLEQYF. The whole variable domain, filled in from reference TRBV7-2 and TRBJ2-7, reads GAGVSQSPSNKVTEKGKDVELRCDPISGHTALYWYRQSLGQGLEFLIYFQGNSAPDKSGLPSDRFSAERTGGSVSTLTIQRTQQEDSAVYLCASSHRGGLEQYFGPGTRLTVT.

This clone was counted between two and nine times. The chain uses TRBV19 and TRBJ1-1; D remains ambiguous. Germline V CDR1 and CDR2: LNHDA, SQIVND (reference sequence). V was shortened by 6 bases and J by 6 bases, with 17 bases between the two germline ends. The CDR3 is 14 amino acids. CDR3 DNA sequence: TGTGCCAGTAGCACCACGAGAACCGGGTCTGAAGCTTTCTTT. Its protein product is CASSTTRTGSEAFF.

This chain connects TRBV7-2 to TRBJ2-1; maybe TRBD1 (6 bases). V lost 3 bases, J lost 9 bases, and 12 bases lay in between. Germline loops: CDR1 SGHTA, CDR2 FQGNSA. The CDR3 totals 13 residues. This chain's CDR3 is CASSFVQGLEQFF. The CDR3 DNA reads TGTGCCAGCAGCTTTGTACAGGGTCTTGAGCAGTTCTTC.

The V and J genes are TRBV19 and TRBJ1-2; tentatively, D is TRBD1 (6 bases). V was clipped by 6 bases and J by 5 bases, with 19 bases between them. This CDR3 has 15 amino acids. The germline gives CDR1 LNHDA, CDR2 SQIVND (reference sequence). The CDR3 DNA follows: TGTGCCAGTAGCAGCCGACAGGCGAATCATTATGGCTACACCTTC. Amino acids: CASSSRQANHYGYTF.

The chain carries TRBV5-1 and TRBJ2-1; 8 nucleotides align to TRBD2. The CDR3 covers 16 residues. From germline, CDR1 is SGHRS and CDR2 YFSETQ. V shed 4 bases and J 0 bases; nucleotides not matched to a gene: 6. CDR3 loop: CASSPTSGGSYNEQFF. For the CDR3, the DNA is TGCGCCAGCAGCCCTACTAGCGGTGGCTCCTACAATGAGCAGTTCTTC.

The V gene is TRBV30, the J gene TRBJ2-1; D gene uncertain. V lost 3 bases, J lost 12 bases, and 18 bases lay in between. The CDR3 is made up of 13 amino acids. Per germline, CDR1 GTSNPN and CDR2 SVGIG (reference sequence). CDR3 amino acids: CAWSGPGRPLQFF. The DNA of the CDR3 is TGTGCCTGGAGCGGTCCTGGCAGGCCACTGCAGTTCTTC.

This sequence joins TRBV5-6 and TRBJ1-1; D perhaps matches TRBD1 (6 bases). Germline-derived CDR1 and CDR2 are SGHDT and YYEEEE. V shed 3 bases and J shed 1 base, with 7 bases lying between them. The CDR3 has 13 residues. CDR3 in amino acids: CASSSTGNTEAFF. The CDR3 bases are TGTGCCAGCAGCTCGACAGGGAACACTGAAGCTTTCTTT.